Following are 19 T cell receptor beta chains from one sample sequenced in a study of technical replicates of blood from several donors (dated by TCRdb to about 2017). Library creation used the immunoSEQ multiplex PCR assay. TCRdb took over this immuneACCESS table, retaining in-frame rearrangements with V and J assigned. Such tables are incomplete; in checked studies, under half of the missing clones stem from an unresolved V gene, and the remainder is unexplained. The sample yields more than 75,000 clones; approximately 86% were counted once. The top ten constitute roughly 4.4% of the sample. Sequencing was done on a sample of PBMCs. These receptors were collected from a human donor in good health. Some clones in this sample may be carry-over from other donors' samples.

The gene calls are TRBV6-5 and TRBJ1-2; D gene ambiguous. Germline CDR1 and CDR2: MNHEY and SVGAGI. Trimming stripped 5 bases from V and 9 bases from J, with 16 bases between. This CDR3 has 13 residues. The CDR3 loop reads CASSRNSPPSYTF. The CDR3 DNA reads as TGTGCCAGCAGTCGTAACTCCCCACCCAGCTACACCTTC.

This chain connects TRBV21-1 to TRBJ2-1; the table names TRBD2, a call not compared with the DNA. TRBV21-1 is a pseudogene. There are 18 residues in the CDR3. CDR3 nucleotide sequence: TGTGCCAGCAGCAACTCACTAGTTTGGTCCTCCACGGGCAATGAGCAGTTCTTC. It specifies CASSNSLVWSSTGNEQFF.

The chain couples TRBV9 to TRBJ2-2; TRBD2 is a possible D gene (6 bases). This CDR3 is built from 15 residues. V was trimmed by 4 bases and J by 0 bases, leaving 10 bases between them. Germline V lookup: CDR1 SGDLS, CDR2 YYNGEE. The CDR3: CASSFSGANTGELFF. CDR3 DNA sequence: TGTGCCAGCAGCTTTAGCGGTGCGAACACCGGGGAGCTGTTTTTT.

The CDR3 nucleotides are TGCAGCATTTCGGGACTCAATTTGGAGACCCAGTACTTC. This translates into CSISGLNLETQYF. The rearrangement links TRBV29-1 to TRBJ2-5, with D possibly TRBD2 on 6 matching bases. The germline V and J ends were trimmed by 8 bases and 5 bases, with 18 bases remaining between them. The CDR3 sequence is 13 residues long. Looked up from germline, CDR1 is SQVTM and CDR2 is ANQGSEA.

Only one count was recorded for this clone. V and J are TRBV29-1 and TRBJ2-7; 10 bases are a match to TRBD2. The CDR3 is 15 residues long. The J segment lost 2 bases and the V segment lost 4 bases, leaving 8 bases of the junction unmatched. From germline, CDR1 is SQVTM and CDR2 ANQGSEA. DNA for the CDR3: TGCAGCGTTGTGCCCTTAACTAGCGGGACCTACGAGCAGTACTTC. Translation: CSVVPLTSGTYEQYF.

CDR3 sequence: CASSSVGATDTQYF. The CDR3 DNA sequence: TGTGCCAGCAGCTCTGTGGGAGCCACAGATACGCAGTATTTT. The genes are TRBV7-9 and TRBJ2-3; D may be TRBD2 (5 bases). Germline loops: CDR1 SEHNR, CDR2 FQNEAQ (reference sequence). V was trimmed by 4 bases and J by 2 bases, leaving 10 bases between them. This CDR3 comprises 14 residues.

The genes are TRBV7-2 and TRBJ2-3; D remains ambiguous. This CDR3 is built from 14 residues. CDR1 SGHTA and CDR2 FQGNSA come from the germline V gene. V was pared by 5 bases and J by 6 bases, with 15 bases between. CDR3 nucleotide sequence: TGTGCCAGCAGCCCCGCGGTCGGCTACGATACGCAGTATTTT. Translating it yields CASSPAVGYDTQYF.

The table lists this clone with a count of one. The V and J genes are TRBV5-1 and TRBJ2-7; maybe TRBD2 (6 bases). V lost 4 bases and J 2 bases, leaving 16 bases between the germline ends. CDR1 and CDR2 (germline): SGHRS, YFSETQ. The CDR3 sequence is 15 residues long. Written as DNA, the CDR3 is TGCGCCAGCAGCCAAACGGAGGGTTCACCCTACGAGCAGTACTTC. It encodes CASSQTEGSPYEQYF.

The chain uses TRBV5-1 and TRBJ2-3, with 13 bases identical to TRBD2. Germline CDR1 SGHRS, CDR2 YFSETQ. V lost 3 bases and J lost 1; bases outside the gene matches: 8. This CDR3 is 18 amino acids long. CDR3 coding DNA: TGCGCCAGCAGCTGGCGGACTAGCGGGAGCCGGGGCACAGATACGCAGTATTTT. Amino acids: CASSWRTSGSRGTDTQYF.

The gene calls are TRBV4-1 and TRBJ1-3, with 8 bases lining up with TRBD1. The CDR3 runs to 15 residues. V was pared by 4 bases and J by 2 bases, with 4 bases of the junction left unmatched. The germline CDR1 and CDR2 sequences are MGHRA and YSYEKL. The CDR3 nucleotides read TGCGCCAGCAGCCCGGGACAGGTCGCTGGAAACACCATATATTTT. Translating gives CASSPGQVAGNTIYF.

The chain is built from TRBV29-1 and TRBJ1-1; no clear D. Looked up from germline, CDR1 is SQVTM and CDR2 is ANQGSEA. The CDR3 sequence is 13 residues long. Trimming pared 3 bases from V and 3 bases from J, leaving 11 bases between. The CDR3 DNA reads as TGCAGCGTTGATTTACAGCCCCACACTGAAGCTTTCTTT. It encodes CSVDLQPHTEAFF.

The chain combines TRBV12-5 with TRBJ1-4; D is possibly TRBD1 (5 bases). V lost 0 bases to trimming and J lost 10 bases, with 15 bases between them. The CDR3 has 15 residues. CDR1 is LGHNT and CDR2 is FRNRAP in the germline V gene. For the CDR3, the DNA is TGTGCTAGTGGTTTGGTAGGTCGTTACCAGGGAAAACTGTTTTTT. Protein product: CASGLVGRYQGKLFF.

The genes are TRBV7-9 and TRBJ2-3, with 7 nucleotides matching TRBD2. The V gene's germline CDR1 is SEHNR and CDR2 FQNEAQ (reference sequence). The CDR3 has 17 residues. After removal of 1 base from V and 0 bases from J, the junction contained 7 bases not matched to a gene. The CDR3 loop reads CASSLGANSGSTDTQYF. Here the CDR3 DNA reads TGTGCCAGCAGCTTAGGGGCGAATAGCGGGAGCACAGATACGCAGTATTTT.

The chain carries TRBV4-3 and TRBJ1-1; unclear D gene. Looked up from germline, CDR1 is LGHNA and CDR2 is YSLEER. The CDR3 totals 15 residues. Trimming took 1 base from V and 5 from J, leaving 14 bases between them. DNA for the CDR3: TGCGCCAGCAGCCAAGGAAACCGGGAGTTAACTGAAGCTTTCTTT. Its protein product is CASSQGNRELTEAFF.

The genes are TRBV7-2 and TRBJ2-7; D might be TRBD2 (6 bases). CDR3 length: 17 amino acids. Germline CDR1 is SGHTA and CDR2 is FQGNSA. V lost 1 base, J lost 12 bases, and 28 bases lay in between. The DNA for the CDR3 is TGTGCCAGCAGCTTAGGTTCGGAATACGGACTATCCTCCCCTACGTACTTC. This codes for CASSLGSEYGLSSPTYF. The variable domain in full, completed from reference TRBV7-2 and TRBJ2-7, reads GAGVSQSPSNKVTEKGKDVELRCDPISGHTALYWYRQSLGQGLEFLIYFQGNSAPDKSGLPSDRFSAERTGGSVSTLTIQRTQQEDSAVYLCASSLGSEYGLSSPTYFGPGTRLTVT.

V is TRBV6-1 and J is TRBJ1-2, with a tentative D call TRBD1 (6 bases). CDR1 is MNHNS and CDR2 is SASEGT in the germline V gene. This CDR3 is 14 amino acids long. With 5 bases removed from V and 8 bases from J, the gap between germline ends came to 18 bases. CDR3 DNA sequence: TGTGCCAGCAGTCGCGAACAGGGCATAGACGGCTACACCTTC. Protein product: CASSREQGIDGYTF.

The rearrangement uses TRBV11-2 and TRBJ1-3; D call uncertain. The CDR3 is 9 residues long. In germline, CDR1 is SGHAT, CDR2 FQNNGV. V shed 11 bases and J shed 9 bases, with 8 bases lying between them. The CDR3 DNA sequence: TGTGCCCCCCCATGCACCATATATTTT. Protein sequence: CAPPCTIYF.

The rearrangement joins TRBV12-5 to TRBJ2-3; D ambiguous. Germline CDR1 is LGHNT and CDR2 is FRNRAP. This CDR3 is 11 amino acids long. Trimming took 6 bases from V and 4 from J, leaving 5 bases between them. The CDR3 bases are TGTGCTAGTGGGGCCGCAGATACGCAGTATTTT. It codes for CASGAADTQYF.

This clone was detected only once. The chain carries TRBV12-5 and TRBJ2-7; 7 positions agree with TRBD1. The CDR3 extends over 15 amino acids. Germline V CDR1 and CDR2: LGHNT, FRNRAP. Trimming took 7 bases from V and 4 from J; bases not matched to a gene: 13. As DNA, the CDR3 is TGTGCTAGTGCCTCCCCGGGACAGAAATATTACGAGCAGTACTTC. Translated: CASASPGQKYYEQYF. The full variable domain, its missing parts supplied by reference TRBV12-5 and TRBJ2-7, is DARVTQTPRHKVTEMGQEVTMRCQPILGHNTVFWYRQTMMQGLELLAYFRNRAPLDDSGMPKDRFSAEMPDATLATLKIQPSEPRDSAVYFCASASPGQKYYEQYFGPGTRLTVT.